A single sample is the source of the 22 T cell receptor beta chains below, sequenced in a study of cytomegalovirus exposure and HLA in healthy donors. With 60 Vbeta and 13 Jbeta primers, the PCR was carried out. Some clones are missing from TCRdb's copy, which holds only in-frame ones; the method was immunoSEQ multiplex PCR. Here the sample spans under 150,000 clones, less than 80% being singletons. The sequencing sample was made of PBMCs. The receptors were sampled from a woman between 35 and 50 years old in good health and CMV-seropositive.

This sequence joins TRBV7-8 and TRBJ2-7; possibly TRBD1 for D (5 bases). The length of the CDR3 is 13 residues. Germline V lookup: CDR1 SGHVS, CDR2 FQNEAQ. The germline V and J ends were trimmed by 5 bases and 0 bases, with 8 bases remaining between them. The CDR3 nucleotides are TGTGCCAGCAGCCTTGACAGCTCCTACGAGCAGTACTTC. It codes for CASSLDSSYEQYF.

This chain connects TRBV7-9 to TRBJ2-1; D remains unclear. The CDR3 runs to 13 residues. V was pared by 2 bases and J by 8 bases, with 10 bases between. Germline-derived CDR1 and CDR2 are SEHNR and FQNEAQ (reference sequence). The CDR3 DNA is TGTGCCAGCAGCTTATCGGTTATCGATGAGCAGTTCTTC. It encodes CASSLSVIDEQFF.

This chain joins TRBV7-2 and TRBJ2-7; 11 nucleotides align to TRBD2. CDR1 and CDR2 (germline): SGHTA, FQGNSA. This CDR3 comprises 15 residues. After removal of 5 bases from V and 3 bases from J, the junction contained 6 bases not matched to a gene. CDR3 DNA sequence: TGTGCCAGCAGCGTTAGCGGGGGGGCAAACTACGAGCAGTACTTC. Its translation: CASSVSGGANYEQYF.

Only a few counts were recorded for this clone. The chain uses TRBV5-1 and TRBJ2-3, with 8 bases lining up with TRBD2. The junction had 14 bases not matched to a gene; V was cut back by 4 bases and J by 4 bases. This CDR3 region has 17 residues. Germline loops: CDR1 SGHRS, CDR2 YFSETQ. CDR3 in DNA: TGCGCCAGCAGCACCGGGACTAGAGGGGGTTGGTCAGATACGCAGTATTTT. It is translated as CASSTGTRGGWSDTQYF.

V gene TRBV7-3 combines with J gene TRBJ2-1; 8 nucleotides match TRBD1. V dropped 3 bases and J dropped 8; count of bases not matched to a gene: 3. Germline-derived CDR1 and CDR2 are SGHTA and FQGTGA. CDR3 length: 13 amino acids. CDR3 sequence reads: CASSFRGRDEQFF. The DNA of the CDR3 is TGTGCCAGCAGCTTCAGGGGGCGGGATGAGCAGTTCTTC.

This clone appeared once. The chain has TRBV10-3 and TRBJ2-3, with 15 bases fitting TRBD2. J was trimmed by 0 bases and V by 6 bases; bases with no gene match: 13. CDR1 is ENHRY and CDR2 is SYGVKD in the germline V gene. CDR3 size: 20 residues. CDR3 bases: TGTGCCATCAGCCCCGGGACTAGCGGGGGGCGGGACTATAGCACAGATACGCAGTATTTT. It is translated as CAISPGTSGGRDYSTDTQYF.

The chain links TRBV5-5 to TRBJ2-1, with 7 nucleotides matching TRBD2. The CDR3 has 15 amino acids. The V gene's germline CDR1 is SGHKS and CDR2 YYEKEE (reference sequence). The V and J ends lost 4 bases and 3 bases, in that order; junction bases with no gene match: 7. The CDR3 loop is CASSTRGDYYNEQFF. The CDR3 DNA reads TGTGCCAGCAGCACTCGTGGGGACTACTACAATGAGCAGTTCTTC.

CDR3 amino acids: CAWSAGVNTIYF. In nucleotides, the CDR3 is TGTGCCTGGAGTGCAGGGGTTAACACCATATATTTT. The chain uses TRBV30 and TRBJ1-3; D may be TRBD1 (6 bases). Trimming pared 1 base from V and 7 bases from J, leaving 8 bases between. The CDR3 is made up of 12 amino acids. Germline values: CDR1 GTSNPN, CDR2 SVGIG (reference sequence).

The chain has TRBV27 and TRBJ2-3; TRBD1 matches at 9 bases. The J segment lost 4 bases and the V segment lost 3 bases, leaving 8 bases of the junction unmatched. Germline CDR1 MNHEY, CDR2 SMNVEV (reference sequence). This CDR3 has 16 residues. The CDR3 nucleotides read TGTGCCAGCAGTTTTACCGGGACAGGGTGGGCAGATACGCAGTATTTT. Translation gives CASSFTGTGWADTQYF.

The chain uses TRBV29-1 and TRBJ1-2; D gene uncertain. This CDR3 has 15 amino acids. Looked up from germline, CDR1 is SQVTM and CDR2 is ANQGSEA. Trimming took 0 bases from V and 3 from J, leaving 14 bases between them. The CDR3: CSVEDLSGKDYGYTF. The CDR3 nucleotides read TGCAGCGTTGAAGATCTGAGCGGGAAAGACTATGGCTACACCTTC.

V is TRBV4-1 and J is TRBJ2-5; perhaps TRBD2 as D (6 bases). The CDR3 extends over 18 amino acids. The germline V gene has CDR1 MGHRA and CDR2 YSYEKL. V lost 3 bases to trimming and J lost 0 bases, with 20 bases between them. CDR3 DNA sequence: TGCGCCAGCAGCCACCCCCGTTGGGGGGAAAGGGACCAAGAGACCCAGTACTTC. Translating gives CASSHPRWGERDQETQYF.

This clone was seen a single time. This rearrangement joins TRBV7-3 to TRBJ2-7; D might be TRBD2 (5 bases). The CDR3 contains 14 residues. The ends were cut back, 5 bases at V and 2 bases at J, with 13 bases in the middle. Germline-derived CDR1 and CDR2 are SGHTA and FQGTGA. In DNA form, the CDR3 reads TGTGCCAGCAGCCCGGCGGGTAGGCCCTACGAGCAGTACTTC. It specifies CASSPAGRPYEQYF.

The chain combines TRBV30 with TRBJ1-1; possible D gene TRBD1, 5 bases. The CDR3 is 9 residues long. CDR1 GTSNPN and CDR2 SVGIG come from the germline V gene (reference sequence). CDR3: CAQGTEAFF. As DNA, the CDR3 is TGTGCTCAGGGCACTGAAGCTTTCTTT.

The CDR3 DNA sequence: TGTGCCAGCAGCCAAGACGGGAGGTCTGGGGCCAACGTCCTGACTTTC. It translates to CASSQDGRSGANVLTF. The chain couples TRBV4-2 to TRBJ2-6; 7 nucleotides align to TRBD2. This CDR3 has 16 residues. V shed 0 bases and J 1 base; nucleotides not matched to a gene: 0. Germline CDR1 is LGHNA and CDR2 is YNFKEQ.

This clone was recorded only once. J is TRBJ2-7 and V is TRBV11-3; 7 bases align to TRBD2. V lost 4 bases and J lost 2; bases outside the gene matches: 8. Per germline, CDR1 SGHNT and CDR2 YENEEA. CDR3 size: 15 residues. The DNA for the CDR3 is TGTGCCAGCAGCTCCCAAGCGGGGCCGACCTACGAGCAGTACTTC. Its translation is CASSSQAGPTYEQYF.

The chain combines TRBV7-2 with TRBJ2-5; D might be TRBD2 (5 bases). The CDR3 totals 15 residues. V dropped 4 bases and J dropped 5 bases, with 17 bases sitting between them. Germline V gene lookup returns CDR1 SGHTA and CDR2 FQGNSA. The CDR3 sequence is CASSSGNAERETQYF. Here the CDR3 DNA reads TGTGCCAGCAGCTCGGGGAACGCTGAGCGGGAGACCCAGTACTTC. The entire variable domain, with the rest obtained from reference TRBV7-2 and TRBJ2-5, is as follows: GAGVSQSPSNKVTEKGKDVELRCDPISGHTALYWYRQSLGQGLEFLIYFQGNSAPDKSGLPSDRFSAERTGGSVSTLTIQRTQQEDSAVYLCASSSGNAERETQYFGPGTRLLVL.

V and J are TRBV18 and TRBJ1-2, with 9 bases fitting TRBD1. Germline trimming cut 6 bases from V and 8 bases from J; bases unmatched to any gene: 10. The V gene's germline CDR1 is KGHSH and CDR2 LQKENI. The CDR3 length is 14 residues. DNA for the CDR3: TGTGCCAGCTCTCAATCCGGGACAGGGCTCGGCTACACCTTC. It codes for CASSQSGTGLGYTF.

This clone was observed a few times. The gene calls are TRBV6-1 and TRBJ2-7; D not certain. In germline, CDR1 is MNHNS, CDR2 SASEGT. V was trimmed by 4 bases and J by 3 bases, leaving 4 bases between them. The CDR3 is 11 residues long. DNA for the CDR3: TGTGCCAGCAGTGCCCACTACGAGCAGTACTTC. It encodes CASSAHYEQYF.

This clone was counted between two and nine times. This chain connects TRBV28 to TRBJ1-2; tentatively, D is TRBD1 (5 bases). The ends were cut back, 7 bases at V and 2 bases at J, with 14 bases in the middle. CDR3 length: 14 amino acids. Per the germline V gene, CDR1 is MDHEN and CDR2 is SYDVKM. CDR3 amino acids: CASMGGAGNYGYTF. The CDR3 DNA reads TGTGCCAGCATGGGAGGGGCAGGGAACTATGGCTACACCTTC.

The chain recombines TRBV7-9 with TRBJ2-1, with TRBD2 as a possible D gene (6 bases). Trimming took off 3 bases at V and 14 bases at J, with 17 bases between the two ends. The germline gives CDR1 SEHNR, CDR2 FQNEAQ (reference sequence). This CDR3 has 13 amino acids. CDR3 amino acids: CASSLGPSGEEFF. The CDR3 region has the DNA TGTGCCAGCAGCTTGGGTCCCTCCGGGGAGGAGTTCTTC.

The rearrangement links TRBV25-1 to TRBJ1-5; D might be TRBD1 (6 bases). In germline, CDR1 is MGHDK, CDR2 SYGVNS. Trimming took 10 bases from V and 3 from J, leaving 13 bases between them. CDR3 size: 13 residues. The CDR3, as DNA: TGTGCCACCAGGGGCCAGGACAATCAGCCCCAGCATTTT. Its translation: CATRGQDNQPQHF.

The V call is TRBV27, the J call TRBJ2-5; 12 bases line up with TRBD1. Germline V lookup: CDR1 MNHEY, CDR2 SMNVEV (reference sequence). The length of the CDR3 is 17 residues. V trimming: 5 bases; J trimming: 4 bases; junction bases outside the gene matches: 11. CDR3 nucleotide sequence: TGTGCCAGCAGTCGACCCGGGACAGGGGGCTCCGGAGAGACCCAGTACTTC. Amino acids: CASSRPGTGGSGETQYF.